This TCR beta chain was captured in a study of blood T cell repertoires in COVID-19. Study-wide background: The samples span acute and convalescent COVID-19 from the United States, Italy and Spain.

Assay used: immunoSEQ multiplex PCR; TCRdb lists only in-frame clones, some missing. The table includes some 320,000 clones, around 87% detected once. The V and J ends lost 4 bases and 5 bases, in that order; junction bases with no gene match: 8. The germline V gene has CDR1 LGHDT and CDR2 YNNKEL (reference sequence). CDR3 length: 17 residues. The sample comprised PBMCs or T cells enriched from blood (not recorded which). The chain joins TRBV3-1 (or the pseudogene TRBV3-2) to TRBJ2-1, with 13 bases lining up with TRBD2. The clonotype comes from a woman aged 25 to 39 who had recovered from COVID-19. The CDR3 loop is CASSLRLAGGPNNEQFF. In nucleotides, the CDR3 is TGTGCCAGCAGCCTTAGACTAGCGGGGGGTCCCAACAATGAGCAGTTCTTC.